The clone carrying this TCR beta chain appeared a few times. Antigen: not known. The sample contains more than one DNA sequence encoding this CDR3. The CDR3 loop spans 14 amino acids. CDR1 is MNHNY and CDR2 is SVGAGI in the germline V gene (reference sequence). V gave up 0 bases and J gave up 0 bases, with 3 bases separating them. Evenly divided among several immunoSEQ plates was the genomic DNA of each subset. Clones were sequenced by immunoSEQ multiplex PCR, and TCRdb holds only the in-frame ones, with some missing. The table records approximately 470,000 clones, about 85% of them present only once. Donors included only healthy HIV-negative adults lacking recent acute infections or vaccinations. This sample is part of a study of shared clonotypes between healthy human individuals. General study results and limits: Donor scarcity curtailed the genetic and exposure-history diversity represented herein.

The V and J genes are TRBV6-6 and TRBJ1-5, with D unclear. Sequencing was carried out using PBMCs. The sequence was collected from a woman aged 40 to 55 in good health. Some clones in this sample may be carry-over from other donors' samples. This CDR3 reads CASSYSSSNQPQHF. CDR3 sequence (DNA): TGTGCCAGCAGTTACTCGAGTAGCAATCAGCCCCAGCATTTT.